Detailed here is one T cell receptor (beta chain). Its antigen is undetermined. The source of the sample is a study of T cells in Graves' hyperthyroidism and ophthalmopathy. Template material for amplifying TCR beta CDR3 regions consisted of RNA transcripts. HTBI primers were the set used in a first-round RT-PCR of the TCR CDR3. MiXCR was run by TCRdb on the multiplex PCR reads, yielding one entry per CDR3 protein. This table has around 600,000 distinct CDR3 sequences, about 15% appearing once. General study findings and limits: It was a median approximately 7.1 months before onset that the model predicted ophthalmopathy. Among clonotypes expanded in thyroid above 0.001, most were also found in blood.

CDR3 size: 16 residues. Unmatched junction bases numbered 6, after V lost 3 bases and J lost 0 bases. Germline V gene lookup returns CDR1 SGHRS and CDR2 YFSETQ. The authors deemed Graves' hyperthyroidism stable absent ophthalmopathy progression within 18 months. The study excluded patients with uncontrolled infection, other autoimmune disease, pregnancy or lactation. The TCR sequence derives from a woman aged 25 to 45 with Graves' hyperthyroidism. Sequencing was carried out using blood. The V call is TRBV5-1, the J call TRBJ2-3, with 8 bases identical to TRBD2. The CDR3 region is CASSWASGPSTDTQYF. DNA for the CDR3: TGCGCCAGCAGCTGGGCTAGCGGGCCTAGCACAGATACGCAGTATTTT. Combining the CDR3 with reference TRBV5-1 and TRBJ2-3 gives the whole variable domain KAGVTQTPRYLIKTRGQQVTLSCSPISGHRSVSWYQQTPGQGLQFLFEYFSETQRNKGNFPGRFSGRQFSNSRSEMNVSTLELGDSALYLCASSWASGPSTDTQYFGPGTRLTVL.